Presented here are 5 T cell receptor beta chains from one specimen sequenced in a study of patients and donors after allogeneic stem cell transplantation. TCRdb re-analysed the RT-PCR reads in MiXCR, keeping a single row per CDR3 protein. The table records under 200,000 distinct CDR3 sequences, approximately 24% of them present only once. The sample taken for sequencing was blood, either unsorted or a sorted T cell fraction (not recorded which). The receptors come from a human donor who was either an allogeneic HSCT recipient or a stem cell or donor lymphocyte infusion donor (not recorded which). It is not recorded whose cells these are; they may come from a transplant donor.

The chain's CDR3 is CASSDPGTSPNEQYF. CDR3 coding DNA: TGTGCCAGCAGCGACCCCGGGACTAGCCCCAACGAGCAGTACTTC. The chain employs TRBV2 and TRBJ2-7; the match to TRBD2 covers 9 bases. The CDR3 covers 15 residues. Losses at the gene ends were 6 bases for V and 5 bases for J; bases not matched to a gene: 11. Germline-derived CDR1 and CDR2 are SNHLY and FYNNEI.

The V and J genes are TRBV12-3 or TRBV12-4 and TRBJ1-2; 8 bases are shared with TRBD1. This CDR3 has 12 amino acids. The J segment lost 6 bases and the V segment lost 6 bases, leaving 3 bases of the junction unmatched. CDR3 nucleotides: TGTGCCAGCAGCGACAGGGGAGATGGCTACACCTTC. Amino acids: CASSDRGDGYTF.

This sequence joins TRBV29-1 and TRBJ1-4; D unresolved. The CDR3 consists of 11 residues. Per the germline V gene, CDR1 is SQVTM and CDR2 is ANQGSEA. V lost 6 bases, J lost 6 bases, and 8 bases lay in between. The chain's CDR3 is CSVVEDEKLFF. Here the CDR3 DNA reads TGCAGCGTAGTTGAGGATGAAAAACTGTTTTTT.

The sample holds one count of this clonotype. The V and J genes are TRBV7-6 and TRBJ2-5, with 10 bases lining up with TRBD1. The V gene end was trimmed by 2 bases and the J gene end by 9 bases; junction bases not matched to a gene: 18. The CDR3 has 18 residues. Germline CDR1 reads SGHVS; CDR2 reads FNYEAQ. The CDR3 sequence is CASSLPIPGQGPVVAQYF. In DNA, the CDR3 is TGTGCCAGCAGCTTACCCATTCCGGGACAGGGGCCCGTCGTGGCCCAGTACTTC. Looking up the rest from reference TRBV7-6 and TRBJ2-5 gives the full variable domain: GAGVSQSPRYKVTKRGQDVALRCDPISGHVSLYWYRQALGQGPEFLTYFNYEAQQDKSGLPNDRFSAERPEGSISTLTIQRTEQRDSAMYRCASSLPIPGQGPVVAQYFGPGTRLLVL.

This clonotype showed up just a few times. The rearrangement links TRBV5-1 to TRBJ1-1; D remains ambiguous. V shed 4 bases and J shed 10 bases, with 26 bases lying between them. This CDR3 has 16 residues. Germline V CDR1 and CDR2: SGHRS, YFSETQ. CDR3 loop: CASSPYSGIGLMGAFF. CDR3 sequence (DNA): TGCGCCAGCAGCCCCTATTCGGGTATAGGTCTTATGGGAGCTTTCTTT.